This TCR beta chain originates from a study of shared clonotypes between healthy human individuals. The ends were cut back, 3 bases at V and 7 bases at J, with 13 bases in the middle. This CDR3 is built from 14 residues. Germline V gives CDR1 MNHNS, CDR2 SASEGT. The table came from immunoSEQ multiplex PCR; TCRdb's copy has only in-frame clones and leaves some out. The data show around 980,000 clones, approximately 80% seen once. Material for sequencing was memory CD4+ T cells from PBMCs. This sample's subset: CD45RA-negative fraction. The V gene is TRBV6-1, the J gene TRBJ1-5; no reliable D call. The source of this sequence is a man aged 18 to 30 in good health. Some clones in this sample may be carry-over from other donors' samples. In DNA, the CDR3 is TGTGCCAGCAGTGATCTAACAGTAGGACAGCCCCAGCATTTT. This gives the protein CASSDLTVGQPQHF.